The clone carrying this TCR beta chain has only a few counts. Germline lookup yields CDR1 MDHEN and CDR2 SYDVKM. The length of the CDR3 is 14 residues. Trimming removed 2 bases from V and 8 bases from J, with 15 bases in between. This sample was taken from a study of T cell repertoires in cytomegalovirus infection. Study as a whole: Public TCR beta signatures marked donors with CMV infection and the matching HLA.

TCRdb reprocessed the reads via MiXCR and lists one record per CDR3 protein. The table shows hundreds of thousands of distinct CDR3 sequences, with roughly 16% occurring only once. The chain recombines TRBV28 with TRBJ1-2, with D possibly TRBD1 on 5 matching bases. Sequenced sample: PBMCs. The TCR originated in a human donor in good health (CMV status not recorded). Some clones in this sample may be carry-over from other donors' samples. In nucleotides, the CDR3 is TGTGCCAGCAGTTTAGGGTTGGGGGTAGGAGGCTACACCTTC. Translated, it gives CASSLGLGVGGYTF.